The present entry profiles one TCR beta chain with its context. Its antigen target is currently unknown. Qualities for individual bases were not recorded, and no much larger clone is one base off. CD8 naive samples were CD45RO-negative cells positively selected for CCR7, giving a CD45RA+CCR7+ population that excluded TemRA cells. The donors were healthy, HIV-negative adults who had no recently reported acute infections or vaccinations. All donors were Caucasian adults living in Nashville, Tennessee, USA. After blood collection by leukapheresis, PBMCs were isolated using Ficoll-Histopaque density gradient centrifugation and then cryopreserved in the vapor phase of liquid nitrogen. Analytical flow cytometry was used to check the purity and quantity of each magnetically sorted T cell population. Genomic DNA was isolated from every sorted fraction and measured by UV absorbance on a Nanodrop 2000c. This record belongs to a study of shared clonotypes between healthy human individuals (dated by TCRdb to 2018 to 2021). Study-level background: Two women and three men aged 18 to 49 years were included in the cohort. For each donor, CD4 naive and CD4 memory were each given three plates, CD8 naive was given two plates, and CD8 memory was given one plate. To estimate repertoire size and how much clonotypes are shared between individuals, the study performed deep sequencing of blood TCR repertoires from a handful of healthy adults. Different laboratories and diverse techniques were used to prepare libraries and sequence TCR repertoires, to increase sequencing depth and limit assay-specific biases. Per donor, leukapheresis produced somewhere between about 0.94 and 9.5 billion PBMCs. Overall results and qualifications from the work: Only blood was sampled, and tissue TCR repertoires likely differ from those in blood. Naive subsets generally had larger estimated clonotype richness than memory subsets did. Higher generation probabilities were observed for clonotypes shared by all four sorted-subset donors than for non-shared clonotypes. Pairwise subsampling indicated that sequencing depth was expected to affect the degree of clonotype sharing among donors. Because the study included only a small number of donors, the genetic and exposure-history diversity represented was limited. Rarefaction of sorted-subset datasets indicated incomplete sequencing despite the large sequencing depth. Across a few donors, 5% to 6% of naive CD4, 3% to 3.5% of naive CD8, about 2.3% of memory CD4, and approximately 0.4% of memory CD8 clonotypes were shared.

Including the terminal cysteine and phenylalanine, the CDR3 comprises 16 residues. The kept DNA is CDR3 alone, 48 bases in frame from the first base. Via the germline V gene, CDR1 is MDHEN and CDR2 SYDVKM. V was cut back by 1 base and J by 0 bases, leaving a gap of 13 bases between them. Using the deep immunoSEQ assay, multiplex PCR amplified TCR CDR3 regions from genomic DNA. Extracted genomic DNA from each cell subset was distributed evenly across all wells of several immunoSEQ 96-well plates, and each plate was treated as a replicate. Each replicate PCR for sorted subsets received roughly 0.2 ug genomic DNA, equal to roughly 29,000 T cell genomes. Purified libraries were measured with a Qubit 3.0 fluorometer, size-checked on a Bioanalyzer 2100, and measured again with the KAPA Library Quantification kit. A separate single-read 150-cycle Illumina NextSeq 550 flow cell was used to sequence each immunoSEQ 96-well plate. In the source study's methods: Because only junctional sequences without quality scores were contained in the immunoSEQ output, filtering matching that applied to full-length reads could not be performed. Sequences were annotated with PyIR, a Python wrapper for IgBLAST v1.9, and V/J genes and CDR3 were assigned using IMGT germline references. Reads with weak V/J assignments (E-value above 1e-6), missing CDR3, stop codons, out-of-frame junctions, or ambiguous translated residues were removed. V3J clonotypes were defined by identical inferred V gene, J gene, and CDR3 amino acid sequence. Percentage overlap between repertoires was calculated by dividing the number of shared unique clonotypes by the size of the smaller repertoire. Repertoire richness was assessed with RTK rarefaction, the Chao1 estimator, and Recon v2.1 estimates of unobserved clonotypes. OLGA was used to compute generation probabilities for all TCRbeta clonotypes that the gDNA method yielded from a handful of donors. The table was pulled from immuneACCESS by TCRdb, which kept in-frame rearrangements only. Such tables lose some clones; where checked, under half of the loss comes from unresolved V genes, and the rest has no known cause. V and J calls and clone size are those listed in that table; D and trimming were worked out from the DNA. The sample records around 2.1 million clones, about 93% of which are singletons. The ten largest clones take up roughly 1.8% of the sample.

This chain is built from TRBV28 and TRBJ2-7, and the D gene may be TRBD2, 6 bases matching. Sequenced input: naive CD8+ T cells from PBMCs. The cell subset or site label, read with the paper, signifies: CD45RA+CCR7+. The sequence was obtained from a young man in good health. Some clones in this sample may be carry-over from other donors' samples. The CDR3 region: CASSLFRGKSSYEQYF. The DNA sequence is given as TGTGCCAGCAGTTTATTTCGGGGGAAGAGCTCCTACGAGCAGTACTTC.